Listed here are 2 T cell receptor beta chains from one sample, sequenced in a study of beta chain features in type 1 diabetes. Sequenced material consisted of expressed TCRB transcripts (all of the isolated RNA was reverse transcribed). The method was immunoSEQ multiplex PCR; TCRdb's version includes in-frame clones alone and lacks a portion of them. Among more than 50,000 clones listed, around 63% were seen once. Sample: Tregs from blood. All receptors derive from a woman aged 18-29 years in good health.

The chain couples TRBV19 to TRBJ1-1; 9 positions agree with TRBD1. Germline CDR1 LNHDA, CDR2 SQIVND (reference sequence). This CDR3 is built from 14 residues. V lost 10 bases and J lost 3; bases outside the gene matches: 9. The CDR3 spells CATTGGETHTEAFF. In nucleotides, the CDR3 is TGTGCCACGACAGGGGGAGAGACCCACACTGAAGCTTTCTTT.

The V call is TRBV7-8, the J call TRBJ1-1; no firm D call. Trimming stripped 5 bases from V and 0 bases from J, with 7 bases between. Per the germline V gene, CDR1 is SGHVS and CDR2 is FQNEAQ. The CDR3 is 13 residues long. CDR3 nucleotides: TGTGCCAGCAGCCCCTATCTGAACACTGAAGCTTTCTTT. Its protein product is CASSPYLNTEAFF.